This T cell receptor beta chain was sequenced in a study of Graves' ophthalmopathy and Graves' hyperthyroidism. The study, taken as a whole, reports: Among thyroid clonotypes expanded above 0.001 frequency, most also appeared in blood.

For repertoire sequencing, the TCR beta CDR3 regions were amplified from RNA transcripts. Scientists carried out first-round RT-PCR using HTBI primers and then a second-round multiplex PCR. In TCRdb, the multiplex PCR reads were re-called with MiXCR into one record per CDR3 protein. Of some 160,000 distinct CDR3 sequences listed, roughly two fifths are singletons. The germline CDR1 and CDR2 sequences are MDHEN and SYDVKM. This CDR3 has 12 residues. This clonotype showed up many times. The antigen remains undetermined. The junction and the germline gene differ at one end; a read error may be behind it. The chain recombines TRBV28 with TRBJ1-1; a possible D gene is TRBD1 (6 bases). This clonotype originated in a man aged 25-45 years with Graves' ophthalmopathy. Sequenced input: peripheral blood. DNA of the CDR3: TGTGCCAGCAGTTTAAGGGGGAGGGATAGGACCTTT. It translates to CASSLRGRDRTF.